This T cell receptor (beta chain) was identified during a study of long-term antiretroviral therapy in people with HIV. In the case of this clone: Its antigen is unidentified.

A v3.0 immunoSEQ assay was performed at survey level. Profiled with immunoSEQ multiplex PCR; TCRdb holds only in-frame clones, not every one. This sample has tens of thousands of clones, with roughly 82% found just once. The CDR3 spans 12 residues. The germline V and J ends were trimmed by 5 bases and 7 bases, with 9 bases remaining between them. CDR1 is SGHTA and CDR2 is FQGNSA in the germline V gene. Every HIV-positive participant received treatment in the United States. Study conclusions and caveats: ART adherence, viral resistance and therapy changes were undocumented. The ART regimens used between the mid-2000s and the late 2010s may be less effective than current ones. Clones expanded before ART dominated the repertoire at all time points.

The chain joins TRBV7-2 to TRBJ2-4; D uncertain. The receptor's source is a young man with HIV. The material was unsorted PBMCs, obtained 0.6 years after starting antiretroviral therapy. Here the CDR3 reads CASSTPPNIQYF. In nucleotides, the CDR3 is TGTGCCAGCAGCACGCCGCCGAACATTCAGTACTTC.